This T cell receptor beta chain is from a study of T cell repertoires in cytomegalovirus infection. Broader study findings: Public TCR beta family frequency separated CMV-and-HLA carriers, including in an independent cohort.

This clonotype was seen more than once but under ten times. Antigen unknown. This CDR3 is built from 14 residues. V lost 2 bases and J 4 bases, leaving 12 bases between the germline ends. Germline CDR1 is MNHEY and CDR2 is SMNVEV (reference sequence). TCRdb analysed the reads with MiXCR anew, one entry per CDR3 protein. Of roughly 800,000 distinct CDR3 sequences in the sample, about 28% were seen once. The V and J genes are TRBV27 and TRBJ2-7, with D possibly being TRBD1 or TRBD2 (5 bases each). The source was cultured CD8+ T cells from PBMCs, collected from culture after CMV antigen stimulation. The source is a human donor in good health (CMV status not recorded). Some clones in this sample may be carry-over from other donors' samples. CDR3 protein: CASSLTGTPYEQYF. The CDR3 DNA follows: TGTGCCAGCAGTTTAACCGGGACGCCTTACGAGCAGTACTTC.